This TCR beta chain was recorded in a study of blood T cell repertoires in COVID-19. With V trimmed by 4 bases and J by 7 bases, 6 bases remained unmatched. Germline values: CDR1 MDHEN, CDR2 SYDVKM. The CDR3 consists of 14 residues. Clones were read by immunoSEQ multiplex PCR, and TCRdb kept only the in-frame ones, dropping some. The sample consists of 150,000 to 200,000 clones, around 89% of them appearing once. The material sequenced was peripheral blood. This receptor was taken from a man in his forties with active or convalescent COVID-19. The chain is built from TRBV28 and TRBJ2-7, with 11 bases lining up with TRBD1. This CDR3 reads CASSWTGGSGEQYF. As DNA, the CDR3 is TGTGCCAGCAGTTGGACAGGGGGCTCAGGGGAGCAGTACTTC.